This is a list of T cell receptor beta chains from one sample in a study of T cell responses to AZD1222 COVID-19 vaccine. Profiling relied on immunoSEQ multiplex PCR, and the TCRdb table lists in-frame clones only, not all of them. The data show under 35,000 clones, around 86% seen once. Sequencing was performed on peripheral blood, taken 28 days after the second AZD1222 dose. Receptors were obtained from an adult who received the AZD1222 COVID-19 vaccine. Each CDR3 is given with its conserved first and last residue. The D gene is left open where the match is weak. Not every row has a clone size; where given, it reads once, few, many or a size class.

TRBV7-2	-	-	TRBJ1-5	CASRVDGTSNQPQHF	TGTGCCAGCAGAGTCGACGGGACGAGCAATCAGCCCCAGCATTTT
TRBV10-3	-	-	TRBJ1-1	CAISEGPQNTEAFF	TGTGCCATCAGTGAAGGGCCGCAAAACACTGAAGCTTTCTTT
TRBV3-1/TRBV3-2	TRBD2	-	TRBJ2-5	CASSHVLAGGVGETQYF	TGTGCCAGCAGCCACGTGTTAGCGGGAGGGGTTGGGGAGACCCAGTACTTC
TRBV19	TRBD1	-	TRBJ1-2	CASTPTGYYGYTF	TGTGCCAGTACCCCGACAGGGTACTATGGCTACACCTTC
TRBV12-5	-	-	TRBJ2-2	CASGLVSEATTGELFF	TGTGCTAGTGGTTTGGTATCGGAGGCAACCACCGGGGAGCTGTTTTTT
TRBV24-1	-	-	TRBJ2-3	CATSDSRASGDTQYF	TGTGCCACCAGTGATTCTCGGGCTTCGGGAGATACGCAGTATTTT
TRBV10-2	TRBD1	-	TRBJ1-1	CASRTGVGTEAFF	TGCGCCAGCAGGACAGGGGTGGGCACTGAAGCTTTCTTT
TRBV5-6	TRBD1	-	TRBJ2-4	CASSIWTGAGDIQYF	TGTGCCAGCAGCATATGGACAGGAGCCGGAGACATTCAGTACTTC
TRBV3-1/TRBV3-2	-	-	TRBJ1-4	CASSQGPSVDEKLFF	TGTGCCAGCAGCCAAGGACCCTCCGTGGATGAAAAACTGTTTTTT
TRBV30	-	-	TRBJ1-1	CAWSVGGPTEAFF	TGTGCCTGGAGTGTAGGAGGGCCCACTGAAGCTTTCTTT
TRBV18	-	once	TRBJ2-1	CASSPIGEQFF	TGTGCCAGCTCACCCATCGGTGAGCAGTTCTTC
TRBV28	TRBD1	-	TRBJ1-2	CASSLNRGWQGYTF	TGTGCCAGCAGTTTGAACAGGGGATGGCAGGGCTACACCTTC
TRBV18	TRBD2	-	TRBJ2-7	CASSPRGGAYSYEQYF	TGTGCCAGCTCACCCCGGGGGGGGGCGTACTCCTACGAGCAGTACTTC
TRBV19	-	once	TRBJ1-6	CASSSSSRPDSPLHF	TGTGCCAGTAGCAGCTCTAGCAGGCCAGATTCACCCCTCCACTTT
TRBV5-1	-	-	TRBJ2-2	CASSLIPSKKKGGELFF	TGCGCCAGCAGCCTAATCCCCTCGAAAAAAAAGGGCGGGGAGCTGTTTTTT
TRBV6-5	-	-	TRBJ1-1	CASSYRVANTEAFF	TGTGCCAGCAGTTACAGGGTCGCGAACACTGAAGCTTTCTTT
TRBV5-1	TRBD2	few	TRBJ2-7	CASSLTGRVEQYF	TGCGCCAGCAGCTTGACCGGGAGGGTAGAGCAGTACTTC
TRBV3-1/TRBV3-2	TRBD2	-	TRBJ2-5	CASSLRGVWETQYF	TGTGCCAGCAGCCTGCGGGGGGTGTGGGAGACCCAGTACTTC
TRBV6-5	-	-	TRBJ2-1	CASRNPNDRSNEQFF	TGTGCCAGCAGGAACCCCAACGATCGGAGCAATGAGCAGTTCTTC
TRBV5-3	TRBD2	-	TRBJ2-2	CARSGTSGSTGELFF	TGTGCCAGAAGCGGGACTAGCGGGAGCACCGGGGAGCTGTTTTTT
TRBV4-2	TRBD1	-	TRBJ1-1	CASSQGGTVDTEAFF	TGTGCCAGCAGCCAAGGAGGGACAGTGGACACTGAAGCTTTCTTT
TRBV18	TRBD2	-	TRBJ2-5	CASSPLPPTSGGAGETQYF	TGTGCCAGCTCACCCCTACCCCCGACTAGCGGGGGGGCGGGAGAGACCCAGTACTTC
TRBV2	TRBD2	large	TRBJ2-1	CASSESSGGFYNEQFF	TGTGCCAGCAGTGAGTCTAGCGGGGGGTTCTACAATGAGCAGTTCTTC
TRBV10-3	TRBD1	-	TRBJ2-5	CAISETGGVETQYF	TGTGCCATCAGTGAGACAGGGGGCGTGGAGACCCAGTACTTC
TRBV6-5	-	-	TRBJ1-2	CASSYSAGYGYTF	TGTGCCAGCAGTTACTCGGCAGGCTATGGCTACACCTTC
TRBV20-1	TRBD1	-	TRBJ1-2	CSANRGPGYTF	TGCAGTGCTAACAGGGGGCCCGGCTACACCTTC
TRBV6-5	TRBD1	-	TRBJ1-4	CASSLTGGAANEKLFF	TGTGCCAGCAGTTTGACAGGGGGCGCGGCTAATGAAAAACTGTTTTTT